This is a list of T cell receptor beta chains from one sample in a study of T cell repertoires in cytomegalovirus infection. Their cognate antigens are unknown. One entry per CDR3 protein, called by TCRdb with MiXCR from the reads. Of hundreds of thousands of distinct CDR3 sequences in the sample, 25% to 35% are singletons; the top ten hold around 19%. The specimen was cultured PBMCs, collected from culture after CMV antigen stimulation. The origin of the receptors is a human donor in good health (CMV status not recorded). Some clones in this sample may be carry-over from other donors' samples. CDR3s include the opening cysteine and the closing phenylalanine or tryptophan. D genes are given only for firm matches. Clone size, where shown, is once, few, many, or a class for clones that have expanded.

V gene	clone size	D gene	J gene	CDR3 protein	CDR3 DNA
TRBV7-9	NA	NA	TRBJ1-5	CASSLNWGAGNQPQHF	TGTGCCAGCAGCTTAAACTGGGGGGCTGGCAATCAGCCCCAGCATTTT
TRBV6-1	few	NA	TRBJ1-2	CASSARWTADYGYTF	TGTGCCAGCAGTGCAAGATGGACAGCCGACTATGGCTACACCTTC
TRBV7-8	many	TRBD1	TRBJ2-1	CASSLSGTGGEEQFF	TGTGCCAGCAGCTTAAGCGGGACAGGGGGTGAGGAGCAGTTCTTC
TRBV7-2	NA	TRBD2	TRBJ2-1	CASLGTSGENEQFF	TGTGCCAGCTTGGGGACTAGCGGAGAAAATGAGCAGTTCTTC
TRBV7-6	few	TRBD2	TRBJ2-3	CASSRTSGGARTDTQYF	TGTGCCAGCAGCAGAACTAGCGGGGGGGCACGCACAGATACGCAGTATTTT
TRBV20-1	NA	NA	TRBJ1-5	CSAREGGYGNQPQHF	TGCAGTGCTAGAGAAGGGGGATATGGCAATCAGCCCCAGCATTTT
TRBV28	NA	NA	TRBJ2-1	CASSSPETGSYNEQFF	TGTGCCAGCAGTTCCCCCGAAACAGGCTCCTACAATGAGCAGTTCTTC
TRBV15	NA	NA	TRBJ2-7	CATSSGGTFSEQYF	TGTGCCACCAGCAGTGGGGGGACCTTTAGTGAGCAGTACTTC
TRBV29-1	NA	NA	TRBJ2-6	CSVEGVYSGANVLTF	TGCAGCGTTGAAGGGGTCTACTCTGGGGCCAACGTCCTGACTTTC
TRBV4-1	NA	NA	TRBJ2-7	CASSHPGLQASEQYF	TGCGCCAGCAGCCACCCGGGACTCCAGGCTTCCGAGCAGTACTTC
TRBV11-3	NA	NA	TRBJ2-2	CASSQGQGGAGELFF	TGTGCCAGCAGCCAAGGACAGGGAGGGGCCGGGGAGCTGTTTTTT
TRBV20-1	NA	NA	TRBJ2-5	CSAAWEVGETQYF	TGCAGTGCCGCCTGGGAGGTGGGGGAGACCCAGTACTTC
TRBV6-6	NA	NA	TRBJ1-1	CASSYSIGVAGNTEAFF	TGTGCCAGCAGTTACTCGATAGGAGTAGCGGGGAACACTGAAGCTTTCTTT
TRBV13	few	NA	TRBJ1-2	CASSLGGGTF	TGTGCCAGCAGCTTAGGGGGCGGTACCTTC
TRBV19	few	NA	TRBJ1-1	CATKGGYGQLLKAFF	TGTGCCACCAAGGGGGGGTACGGACAGCTACTGAAAGCTTTCTTT
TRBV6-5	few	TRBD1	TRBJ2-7	CASSSPGHGTGNYEQYF	TGTGCCAGCAGTTCCCCGGGACATGGGACAGGGAACTACGAGCAGTACTTC
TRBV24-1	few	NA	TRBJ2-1	CATSRGGVDEQFF	TGTGCCACCAGTAGAGGGGGGGTAGATGAGCAGTTCTTC
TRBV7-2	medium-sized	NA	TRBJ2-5	CASSPNLIGWTQYF	TGTGCCAGCAGCCCCAATCTGATTGGGTGGACCCAGTACTTC
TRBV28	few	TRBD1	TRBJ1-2	CATSTGWHGYGYTF	TGTGCCACCTCGACAGGGTGGCATGGTTATGGCTACACCTTC
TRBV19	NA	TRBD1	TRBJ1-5	CAISPTGQGNQPQHF	TGTGCCATTTCTCCGACAGGGCAGGGCAATCAGCCCCAGCATTTT
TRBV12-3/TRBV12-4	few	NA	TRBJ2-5	CASSSGGGHETQYF	TGTGCCAGCAGTTCGGGCGGGGGCCACGAGACCCAGTACTTC
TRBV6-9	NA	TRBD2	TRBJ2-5	CASSSGLAPKVEGETQYF	TGTGCCAGCAGTTCGGGACTAGCGCCAAAGGTGGAGGGAGAGACCCAGTACTTC
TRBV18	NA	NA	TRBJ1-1	CASSQGQILNTEAFF	TGTGCCAGCTCACAAGGACAGATCCTGAACACTGAAGCTTTCTTT
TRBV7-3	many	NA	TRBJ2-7	CASSLTRRAEQYF	TGTGCCAGCAGCTTAACGCGCAGGGCCGAGCAGTACTTC
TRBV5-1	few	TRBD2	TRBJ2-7	CASSSGLAIPSYEQYF	TGCGCCAGCAGCTCCGGACTAGCGATCCCCTCCTACGAGCAGTACTTC
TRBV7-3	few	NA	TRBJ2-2	CASSFHRDTGELFF	TGTGCCAGCAGCTTCCACCGGGACACCGGGGAGCTGTTTTTT
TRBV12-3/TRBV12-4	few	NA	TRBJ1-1	CASSRRRNTEAFF	TGTGCCAGCAGCCGACGACGGAACACTGAAGCTTTCTTT
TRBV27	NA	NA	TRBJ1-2	CASSSPRGGSRYGYTF	TGTGCCAGCAGTTCCCCCCGTGGGGGGAGTCGCTATGGCTACACCTTC
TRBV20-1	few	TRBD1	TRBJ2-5	CSARERDRETQYF	TGCAGTGCTAGAGAGAGGGACAGAGAGACCCAGTACTTC
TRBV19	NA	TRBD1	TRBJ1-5	CASRRGLENQPQHF	TGTGCCAGTAGGAGGGGGCTGGAGAATCAGCCCCAGCATTTT
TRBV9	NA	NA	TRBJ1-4	CASSVNHGTNEKLFF	TGTGCCAGCAGCGTAAATCACGGGACTAATGAAAAACTGTTTTTT
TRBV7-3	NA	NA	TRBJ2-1	CASSAQSAVGLGEQFF	TGTGCCAGCAGCGCTCAAAGCGCGGTCGGATTGGGTGAGCAGTTCTTC
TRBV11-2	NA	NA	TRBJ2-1	CASSPGTLLYNEQFF	TGTGCCAGCAGCCCCGGGACCCTCCTCTACAATGAGCAGTTCTTC
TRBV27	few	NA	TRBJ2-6	CASSLIGPRSLGSGANVLTF	TGTGCCAGCAGTTTAATAGGGCCCCGCTCATTGGGCTCTGGGGCCAACGTCCTGACTTTC
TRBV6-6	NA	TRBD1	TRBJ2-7	CASSRISGTGGGGEQYF	TGTGCCAGCAGTCGAATATCCGGGACAGGGGGTGGCGGCGAGCAGTACTTC
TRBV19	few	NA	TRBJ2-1	CASSISGPLNEQFF	TGTGCCAGTAGTATTAGCGGCCCATTGAATGAGCAGTTCTTC
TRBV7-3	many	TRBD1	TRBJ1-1	CASSPGQGNTEAFF	TGTGCCAGCAGCCCGGGACAGGGGAACACTGAAGCTTTCTTT
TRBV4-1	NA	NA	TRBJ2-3	CASKPIGSTDTQYF	TGCGCCAGCAAGCCAATAGGGAGCACAGATACGCAGTATTTT
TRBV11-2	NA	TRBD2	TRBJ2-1	CASSPGLAGINEQFF	TGTGCCAGCAGCCCGGGACTAGCGGGGATCAATGAGCAGTTCTTC
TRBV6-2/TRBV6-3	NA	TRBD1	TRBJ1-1	CASSYDRETEAFF	TGTGCCAGCAGTTACGACAGGGAAACTGAAGCTTTCTTT
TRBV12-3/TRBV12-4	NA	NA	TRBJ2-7	CASSAGDSTPEQYF	TGTGCCAGCAGTGCGGGGGACAGCACCCCCGAGCAGTACTTC
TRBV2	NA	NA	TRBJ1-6	CATAFNSPLHF	TGTGCCACAGCCTTTAATTCACCCCTCCACTTT
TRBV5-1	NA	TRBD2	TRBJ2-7	CASKLAGTAYEQYF	TGCGCCAGCAAATTAGCGGGCACCGCCTACGAGCAGTACTTC
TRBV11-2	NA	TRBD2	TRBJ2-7	CASSFRLALNYEQYF	TGTGCCAGCAGCTTTAGACTAGCACTAAACTACGAGCAGTACTTC
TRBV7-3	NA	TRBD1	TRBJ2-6	CASSRTGIGANVLTF	TGTGCCAGCAGCCGGACAGGGATTGGGGCCAACGTCCTGACTTTC
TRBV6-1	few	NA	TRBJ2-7	CASSRLMSYEQYF	TGTGCCAGCAGTCGCCTGATGTCCTACGAGCAGTACTTC
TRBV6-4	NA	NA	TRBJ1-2	CASRRDPAHGGYTF	TGTGCCAGCAGAAGGGATCCGGCCCACGGGGGCTACACCTTC
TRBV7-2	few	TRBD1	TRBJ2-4	CASRSPGQGPGIQYF	TGTGCCAGCAGGTCTCCGGGACAGGGGCCGGGCATTCAGTACTTC
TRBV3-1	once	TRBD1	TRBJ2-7	CASSRDRISSYEQYF	TGTGCCAGCAGCCGGGACAGGATTAGCTCCTACGAGCAGTACTTC
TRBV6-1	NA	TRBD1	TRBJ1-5	CASRMGQGISNQPQHF	TGTGCCAGCAGGATGGGACAGGGAATTAGCAATCAGCCCCAGCATTTT
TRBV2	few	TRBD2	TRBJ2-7	CASSQQAGRVTYEQYF	TGTGCCAGCAGTCAGCAAGCGGGAAGGGTGACCTACGAGCAGTACTTC
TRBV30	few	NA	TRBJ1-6	CAWENLNSPLHF	TGTGCCTGGGAAAACTTAAATTCACCCCTCCACTTT
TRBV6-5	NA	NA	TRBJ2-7	CATAMGESYEQYF	TGTGCCACCGCGATGGGAGAGTCCTACGAGCAGTACTTC
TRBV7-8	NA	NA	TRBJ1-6	CASSLAGSEISPLHF	TGTGCCAGCAGCTTAGCAGGGTCGGAGATCTCACCCCTCCACTTT
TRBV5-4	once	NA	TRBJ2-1	CASSTPGTPYNEQFF	TGTGCCAGCAGCACTCCCGGAACACCCTACAATGAGCAGTTCTTC
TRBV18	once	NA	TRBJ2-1	CASSPSTGPNEQFF	TGTGCCAGCTCACCCTCCACAGGGCCCAATGAGCAGTTCTTC
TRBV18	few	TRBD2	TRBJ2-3	CASSSLLAGPRADTQYF	TGTGCCAGCTCCAGCCTTTTAGCGGGGCCCAGGGCAGATACGCAGTATTTT
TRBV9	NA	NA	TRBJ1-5	CASSVQPDSNQPQHF	TGTGCCAGCAGCGTCCAGCCGGATAGCAATCAGCCCCAGCATTTT
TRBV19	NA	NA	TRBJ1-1	CASRPGEWTEAFF	TGTGCCAGTAGACCAGGGGAGTGGACTGAAGCTTTCTTT
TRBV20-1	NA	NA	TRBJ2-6	CSAEGETGANVLTF	TGCAGTGCTGAGGGGGAGACTGGGGCCAACGTCCTGACTTTC